This T cell receptor beta chain was obtained from a study of low-dose radiotherapy and immunotherapy resistance in tumors. Whole-study context: Fractions of 0.5 Gy went to Cohort 1 every 2 weeks, totaling 6.5 Gy. On a schedule of every two weeks, intravenous cyclophosphamide at a dose of 200 mg/m2 was delivered one day before each radiation and immunotherapy administration.

V dropped 1 base and J dropped 6; count of bases not matched to a gene: 12. The length of the CDR3 is 18 residues. Germline CDR1 reads LGHDT; CDR2 reads YNNKEL (reference sequence). In this sample, this clonotype turned up many times. The time point was: before trial treatment. Low-dose radiotherapy, low-dose cyclophosphamide, aspirin, ipilimumab and nivolumab were all given to the donors. Priming of first-strand cDNA relied on TRAV- and TRBV-specific primers (covering alpha and beta chains). Amplification, which lasted 20 PCR cycles, used a constant-region primer and V-primer adapter to amplify TCRs. Isolated mRNA was amplified by in vitro transcription. TCRdb passed the reads through MiXCR, listing each CDR3 protein once. The sample carries tens of thousands of distinct CDR3 sequences, 9.4% recorded once.

The chain employs TRBV3-1 and TRBJ2-1; 10 nucleotides line up with TRBD2. The sequencing used PBMCs, collected before treatment. The sequence was collected from a male donor with prostate cancer. The CDR3 reads CASSQGLLAGASGNEQFF. The DNA for the CDR3 is TGTGCCAGCAGCCAAGGCTTGCTAGCGGGAGCGTCGGGCAATGAGCAGTTCTTC.